What follows is one T cell receptor (beta chain) and its context. TCRdb keeps only in-frame clones here, not all; method: immunoSEQ multiplex PCR. Here the sample spans roughly 250,000 clones, 87% being singletons. The source of the sample is a study of blood T cell repertoires in COVID-19. The germline V gene encodes CDR1 MDHEN and CDR2 SYDVKM. There are 16 residues in the CDR3. The ends lost 3 bases at V and 2 bases at J; junction bases unmatched: 8. The receptor was derived from a man in his sixties who had recovered from COVID-19. J is TRBJ2-7 and V is TRBV28, with 9 bases aligning to TRBD2. The material sequenced was peripheral blood. CDR3: CASSLLLAGTTYEQYF. The CDR3 DNA sequence: TGTGCCAGCAGTTTGCTTCTAGCGGGGACTACCTACGAGCAGTACTTC.